A selection of T cell receptor beta chains follows, all from one sample in a study of a mutant IDH1 vaccine in newly diagnosed glioma. For these receptors, no antigen is known. Profiled with immunoSEQ multiplex PCR; TCRdb holds only in-frame clones, not every one. The sample holds 58,000 or so clones, about nine tenths seen once. Source: PBMCs, taken from a glioma patient whose treatment included an IDH1 peptide vaccine. The receptors derive from a man between 35 and 55 years old with glioma. Each CDR3 is given with its conserved first and last residue. A D gene is named only where the DNA matches it firmly. Not every row has a clone size; where given, it reads once, few, many or a size class.

v_call,d_call,j_call,clone_size,cdr3_aa,cdr3_nt
TRBV6-1,TRBD2,TRBJ2-7,NA,CASSEFPSGLSYEQYF,TGTGCCAGCAGTGAATTTCCTAGCGGGTTGTCCTACGAGCAGTACTTC
TRBV19,NA,TRBJ1-4,NA,CASSITGEKLFF,TGTGCCAGTAGTATAACGGGCGAAAAACTGTTTTTT
TRBV27,TRBD1,TRBJ1-5,NA,CASSSRDSPNQPQHF,TGTGCCAGCAGTTCAAGGGACAGCCCAAATCAGCCCCAGCATTTT
TRBV19,TRBD1,TRBJ1-1,NA,CASSFAGQLEAFF,TGTGCCAGTAGTTTCGCGGGACAGTTAGAAGCTTTCTTT
TRBV12-5,NA,TRBJ1-3,NA,CASGLDEPGFVGNTIYF,TGTGCTAGTGGTTTAGATGAACCGGGGTTTGTTGGAAACACCATATATTTT
TRBV11-3,TRBD2,TRBJ2-2,NA,CASSKSGSGSGELFF,TGTGCCAGCAGCAAAAGCGGGAGCGGGTCCGGGGAGCTGTTTTTT
TRBV7-2,NA,TRBJ2-5,NA,CASSLFDLAGGETQYF,TGTGCCAGCAGCTTATTCGACCTGGCTGGGGGAGAGACCCAGTACTTC
TRBV19,TRBD1,TRBJ1-1,NA,CASSQQGGITEAFF,TGTGCCAGTTCTCAACAGGGGGGAATCACTGAAGCTTTCTTT
TRBV4-2,TRBD2,TRBJ2-1,NA,CASSRMLAGGVSYNEQFF,TGTGCCAGCAGCCGCATGCTAGCGGGAGGAGTCTCCTACAATGAGCAGTTCTTC
TRBV18,TRBD1,TRBJ1-5,NA,CASSPLDNRGQPQHF,TGTGCCAGCTCACCACTAGATAACAGGGGGCAGCCCCAGCATTTT
TRBV5-5,NA,TRBJ2-1,NA,CASSLSQYNEQFF,TGTGCCAGCAGCTTGTCCCAGTACAATGAGCAGTTCTTC
TRBV4-1,TRBD1,TRBJ2-7,NA,CASRDQGADGPYEQYF,TGCGCCAGCAGGGACCAGGGGGCGGACGGTCCCTACGAGCAGTACTTC
TRBV4-3,TRBD2,TRBJ2-3,NA,CASSQDSGGSGTDTQYF,TGCGCCAGCAGCCAAGATTCGGGGGGGAGTGGAACAGATACGCAGTATTTT
TRBV10-3,NA,TRBJ2-5,NA,CAISGTEYQETQYF,TGTGCCATCAGTGGGACAGAGTACCAAGAGACCCAGTACTTC
TRBV6-5,NA,TRBJ1-1,few,CASSRTENTEAFF,TGTGCCAGCAGCCGGACAGAGAACACTGAAGCTTTCTTT
TRBV28,NA,TRBJ2-1,NA,CASCRPVGEQFF,TGTGCCAGCTGTAGGCCGGTTGGTGAGCAGTTCTTC
TRBV27,NA,TRBJ2-2,NA,CASSPLGTYTGELFF,TGTGCCAGCAGTCCCCTTGGGACATACACCGGGGAGCTGTTTTTT
TRBV4-2,TRBD2,TRBJ2-1,NA,CASSEGLAGNNEQFF,TGTGCCAGCAGCGAGGGACTAGCGGGGAACAATGAGCAGTTCTTC
TRBV5-6,NA,TRBJ2-3,NA,CASRRGNTQYF,TGTGCCAGCCGGAGAGGGAATACGCAGTATTTT
TRBV5-6,TRBD1,TRBJ1-3,NA,CASSFLTGESSGNTIYF,TGTGCCAGCAGCTTTTTGACAGGGGAGTCCTCTGGAAACACCATATATTTT
TRBV6-4,TRBD2,TRBJ2-1,NA,CASSELAGDYNEQFF,TGTGCCAGCAGTGAACTAGCGGGAGACTACAATGAGCAGTTCTTC
TRBV6-6,NA,TRBJ1-5,NA,CASSSAINQPQHF,TGTGCCAGCTCGTCCGCCATCAATCAGCCCCAGCATTTT
TRBV19,NA,TRBJ1-4,NA,CASSWVATNEKLFF,TGTGCCAGTAGCTGGGTTGCAACTAATGAAAAACTGTTTTTT
TRBV2,NA,TRBJ2-1,NA,CASSELGQKEFF,TGTGCCAGCAGTGAATTGGGGCAAAAGGAGTTCTTC
TRBV19,NA,TRBJ2-5,few,CASSIDKRLGSGETQYF,TGTGCCAGTAGTATAGATAAGAGACTAGGCTCGGGAGAGACCCAGTACTTC
TRBV15,NA,TRBJ1-2,NA,CATSENTYGYTF,TGTGCCACCAGCGAGAACACATATGGCTACACCTTC
TRBV18,NA,TRBJ1-2,NA,CASSTSGDSGYTF,TGTGCCAGCTCAACATCAGGGGATAGTGGCTACACCTTC
TRBV5-1,NA,TRBJ1-2,once,CASSLESYYGYTF,TGCGCCAGCAGCTTAGAGAGCTACTATGGCTACACCTTC
TRBV6-6,TRBD1,TRBJ1-5,NA,CASSAGTGLLPQHF,TGTGCCAGCAGCGCCGGGACAGGGTTATTGCCCCAGCATTTT
TRBV11-2,TRBD2,TRBJ2-5,NA,CASSMTSGAPQETQYF,TGTGCCAGCAGCATGACTAGCGGAGCCCCCCAAGAGACCCAGTACTTC
TRBV27,NA,TRBJ1-5,NA,CASSLSQGDATQPQHF,TGTGCCAGCAGTTTATCACAGGGAGATGCAACTCAGCCCCAGCATTTT
TRBV28,NA,TRBJ2-7,NA,CASSLTGITYEQYF,TGTGCCAGCAGTTTGACAGGCATAACCTACGAGCAGTACTTC
TRBV4-2,NA,TRBJ1-2,NA,CASSQNQLTANYGYTF,TGTGCCAGCAGCCAAAACCAACTGACAGCTAACTATGGCTACACCTTC
TRBV7-8,TRBD2,TRBJ2-7,NA,CASSLPRLGLASYEQYF,TGTGCCAGCAGCTTACCCCGCCTGGGACTAGCTTCATACGAGCAGTACTTC
TRBV7-2,TRBD1,TRBJ2-5,NA,CASSLTGGDQETQYF,TGTGCCAGCAGCTTGACAGGGGGGGATCAAGAGACCCAGTACTTC
TRBV6-5,NA,TRBJ1-3,NA,CASSYRTEGSGNTIYF,TGTGCCAGCAGTTACCGGACGGAGGGCTCTGGAAACACCATATATTTT
TRBV5-1,NA,TRBJ1-4,NA,CASSLRGNNEKLFF,TGCGCCAGCAGCTTGCGCGGGAATAATGAAAAACTGTTTTTT
TRBV7-9,TRBD2,TRBJ2-6,few,CASSPRLAGFGANVLTF,TGTGCCAGCAGCCCCCGACTAGCGGGATTTGGGGCCAACGTCCTGACTTTC
TRBV5-1,NA,TRBJ2-3,NA,CASSLTVLSTDTQYF,TGCGCCAGCAGTTTGACAGTGCTGAGCACAGATACGCAGTATTTT
TRBV21-1,NA,TRBJ2-7,NA,CASTPGRGEQYF,TGTGCCAGCACCCCGGGCCGAGGAGAGCAGTACTTC
TRBV29-1,NA,TRBJ2-5,NA,CSVAGSQETQYF,TGCAGCGTAGCAGGGTCACAAGAGACCCAGTACTTC
TRBV5-6,TRBD1,TRBJ2-5,NA,CASSLRDSQETQYF,TGTGCCAGCAGCTTGCGGGACAGCCAAGAGACCCAGTACTTC
TRBV14,NA,TRBJ2-5,NA,CASSQEGGSGQETQYF,TGTGCCAGCAGCCAAGAAGGGGGTAGCGGACAAGAGACCCAGTACTTC
TRBV4-2,TRBD2,TRBJ2-7,NA,CASSPLASGSGRSPYF,TGTGCCAGCAGCCCCCTGGCATCAGGTAGCGGGAGGTCGCCGTACTTC
TRBV7-9,NA,TRBJ1-4,NA,CASSYRANEKLFF,TGTGCCAGCAGCTACCGGGCCAATGAAAAACTGTTTTTT
TRBV6-1,TRBD2,TRBJ2-7,NA,CASSEGASGRKYF,TGTGCCAGCAGTGAAGGGGCTAGCGGGAGAAAGTACTTC
TRBV2,NA,TRBJ1-5,NA,CASSYLQPQHF,TGTGCCAGCAGTTATCTCCAGCCCCAGCATTTT
TRBV9,NA,TRBJ2-2,NA,CASSVRAGGTGELFF,TGTGCCAGCAGCGTAAGGGCAGGGGGGACCGGGGAGCTGTTTTTT
TRBV15,TRBD2,TRBJ2-3,once,CATSWGLAGELNTQYF,TGTGCCACCAGCTGGGGACTAGCGGGAGAGCTGAATACGCAGTATTTT
TRBV6-5,TRBD1,TRBJ1-2,few,CASSRDRGTYGYTF,TGTGCCAGCAGTCGGGACAGGGGGACCTATGGCTACACCTTC
TRBV7-9,TRBD1,TRBJ2-7,NA,CASSFMDRGRVYEQYF,TGTGCCAGCAGCTTTATGGACAGGGGGAGAGTCTACGAGCAGTACTTC
TRBV5-4,NA,TRBJ2-5,once,CASSLNTGRETQYF,TGTGCCAGCAGCTTGAATACAGGGCGAGAGACCCAGTACTTC
TRBV28,TRBD2,TRBJ2-7,NA,CASSLWSSGTYEQYF,TGTGCCAGCAGTTTATGGTCTAGCGGTACTTACGAGCAGTACTTC
TRBV5-1,TRBD1,TRBJ2-7,NA,CASRPRTGGADEQYF,TGCGCCAGCAGACCGAGGACAGGGGGCGCCGACGAGCAGTACTTC
TRBV13,TRBD2,TRBJ2-3,NA,CASSSPKAGGADTQYF,TGTGCCAGCAGCTCCCCAAAAGCGGGAGGGGCAGATACGCAGTATTTT
TRBV5-4,NA,TRBJ1-1,once,CASSFGGFYYTEAFF,TGTGCCAGCAGCTTCGGGGGGTTTTATTACACTGAAGCTTTCTTT
TRBV10-3,NA,TRBJ1-2,NA,CAQGEGLGYTF,TGTGCGCAGGGTGAGGGTCTAGGCTACACCTTC